The 11 T cell receptor beta chains given below trace back to one sample, sequenced in a study of OX40 agonist ivuxolimab in advanced cancers. Repertoires were generated with immunoSEQ multiplex PCR, while TCRdb's copy carries only in-frame clones and drops some. The sample records 45,000 or so clones, approximately 91% being singletons. The sequenced sample was CD4+ or CD8+ T cells sorted from blood, obtained in a trial of the OX40 agonist ivuxolimab. These receptors came from an adult with an advanced solid tumor such as melanoma, head and neck, liver or kidney cancer.

This clone has just one count. The chain couples TRBV30 to TRBJ2-4; D might be TRBD2 (6 bases). Germline-derived CDR1 and CDR2 are GTSNPN and SVGIG (reference sequence). CDR3 length equals 13 residues. Trimming cost V 2 bases and J 8 bases, with 13 bases left between them. CDR3 protein: CAWSPPPGDIQYF. The CDR3 DNA reads as TGTGCCTGGAGTCCGCCTCCGGGGGACATTCAGTACTTC.

This chain joins TRBV13 and TRBJ2-2; D call uncertain. V lost 5 bases and J lost 5, with 12 bases in between. The CDR3 consists of 14 residues. Germline assignment: CDR1 PRHDT and CDR2 FYEKMQ (reference sequence). The CDR3 region has the DNA TGTGCCAGCAGCCTCAGTGGGGAAACCGGGGAGCTGTTTTTT. The encoded protein is CASSLSGETGELFF.

The V gene is TRBV9, the J gene TRBJ2-1; D gene unclear. This CDR3 is 11 amino acids long. Germline CDR1 and CDR2: SGDLS and YYNGEE. The V end lost 1 base, the J end lost 8 bases, and 4 bases lay between the germline ends. The CDR3 here is CASSVSYEQFF. Here the CDR3 DNA reads TGTGCCAGCAGCGTATCCTATGAGCAGTTCTTC.

This clone was observed once. This chain joins TRBV19 and TRBJ2-1; tentatively, D is TRBD2 (5 bases). The germline gives CDR1 LNHDA, CDR2 SQIVND (reference sequence). The V end lost 2 bases, the J end lost 4 bases, and 18 bases lay between the germline ends. The CDR3 consists of 17 residues. The CDR3 protein is CASSINRFYGGYNEQFF. The CDR3 bases are TGTGCCAGTAGTATAAACAGATTCTATGGCGGGTACAATGAGCAGTTCTTC.

The chain carries TRBV5-1 and TRBJ1-4; 8 nucleotides match TRBD1. The CDR3 totals 14 residues. CDR1 and CDR2 (germline): SGHRS, YFSETQ. V trimming: 6 bases; J trimming: 7 bases; junction bases outside the gene matches: 8. The CDR3 nucleotides are TGCGCCAGCACCCCCAGGGGGCCAGGTGAAAAACTGTTTTTT. This sequence encodes CASTPRGPGEKLFF.

The chain uses TRBV12-1 and TRBJ2-5; the table's D call, TRBD2, was not checked against the DNA. TRBV12-1 is deemed a pseudogene. This CDR3 is built from 17 residues. The CDR3 protein is CASSLGLAGGRQETQYF. The CDR3 nucleotides read TGTGCCAGCAGCTTGGGATTAGCGGGAGGCCGCCAAGAGACCCAGTACTTC.

V is TRBV27 and J is TRBJ1-2, with D possibly TRBD1 on 5 matching bases. Deletions cut 5 bases from V and 8 bases from J, with 18 bases between. Germline CDR1 MNHEY, CDR2 SMNVEV (reference sequence). The length of the CDR3 is 14 residues. CDR3 in DNA: TGTGCCAGCAGTGCATACCAGGGCCGAGAGGGCTACACCTTC. Protein product: CASSAYQGREGYTF.

The chain couples TRBV7-2 to TRBJ1-1; D might be TRBD1 (6 bases). The CDR3 length is 14 residues. Trimming removed 5 bases from V and 4 bases from J, with 14 bases in between. Germline V gives CDR1 SGHTA, CDR2 FQGNSA. CDR3 loop: CASSVTGIGTEAFF. The CDR3 bases are TGTGCCAGCAGCGTTACAGGGATCGGCACTGAAGCTTTCTTT.

This chain links TRBV5-1 with TRBJ2-2, with 11 bases fitting TRBD2. V was pared by 7 bases and J by 1 base, with 9 bases of the junction left unmatched. The V gene's germline CDR1 is SGHRS and CDR2 YFSETQ. This CDR3 has 17 residues. CDR3 loop: CASGGTSGIVNTGELFF. CDR3 DNA: TGCGCCAGCGGGGGGACTAGCGGAATTGTGAACACCGGGGAGCTGTTTTTT.

The CDR3 nucleotides read TGTGCCAGCAGCTTAGGTGCAGGCATTTCCTACGAGCAGTACTTC. This sequence encodes CASSLGAGISYEQYF. V is TRBV11-2 and J is TRBJ2-7; no reliable D call. Per germline, CDR1 SGHAT and CDR2 FQNNGV. V was clipped by 1 base and J by 1 base, with 11 bases between them. This CDR3 comprises 15 residues.

This chain connects TRBV5-8 to TRBJ2-5; 10 bases line up with TRBD2. V trimming: 0 bases; J trimming: 5 bases; junction bases outside the gene matches: 7. The CDR3 length is 16 residues. CDR1 and CDR2 (germline): SGHTS, YDEGEE. The CDR3 loop reads CASSLGSGRAVETQYF. The CDR3 bases are TGTGCCAGCAGCTTGGGCAGCGGGAGGGCCGTGGAGACCCAGTACTTC.